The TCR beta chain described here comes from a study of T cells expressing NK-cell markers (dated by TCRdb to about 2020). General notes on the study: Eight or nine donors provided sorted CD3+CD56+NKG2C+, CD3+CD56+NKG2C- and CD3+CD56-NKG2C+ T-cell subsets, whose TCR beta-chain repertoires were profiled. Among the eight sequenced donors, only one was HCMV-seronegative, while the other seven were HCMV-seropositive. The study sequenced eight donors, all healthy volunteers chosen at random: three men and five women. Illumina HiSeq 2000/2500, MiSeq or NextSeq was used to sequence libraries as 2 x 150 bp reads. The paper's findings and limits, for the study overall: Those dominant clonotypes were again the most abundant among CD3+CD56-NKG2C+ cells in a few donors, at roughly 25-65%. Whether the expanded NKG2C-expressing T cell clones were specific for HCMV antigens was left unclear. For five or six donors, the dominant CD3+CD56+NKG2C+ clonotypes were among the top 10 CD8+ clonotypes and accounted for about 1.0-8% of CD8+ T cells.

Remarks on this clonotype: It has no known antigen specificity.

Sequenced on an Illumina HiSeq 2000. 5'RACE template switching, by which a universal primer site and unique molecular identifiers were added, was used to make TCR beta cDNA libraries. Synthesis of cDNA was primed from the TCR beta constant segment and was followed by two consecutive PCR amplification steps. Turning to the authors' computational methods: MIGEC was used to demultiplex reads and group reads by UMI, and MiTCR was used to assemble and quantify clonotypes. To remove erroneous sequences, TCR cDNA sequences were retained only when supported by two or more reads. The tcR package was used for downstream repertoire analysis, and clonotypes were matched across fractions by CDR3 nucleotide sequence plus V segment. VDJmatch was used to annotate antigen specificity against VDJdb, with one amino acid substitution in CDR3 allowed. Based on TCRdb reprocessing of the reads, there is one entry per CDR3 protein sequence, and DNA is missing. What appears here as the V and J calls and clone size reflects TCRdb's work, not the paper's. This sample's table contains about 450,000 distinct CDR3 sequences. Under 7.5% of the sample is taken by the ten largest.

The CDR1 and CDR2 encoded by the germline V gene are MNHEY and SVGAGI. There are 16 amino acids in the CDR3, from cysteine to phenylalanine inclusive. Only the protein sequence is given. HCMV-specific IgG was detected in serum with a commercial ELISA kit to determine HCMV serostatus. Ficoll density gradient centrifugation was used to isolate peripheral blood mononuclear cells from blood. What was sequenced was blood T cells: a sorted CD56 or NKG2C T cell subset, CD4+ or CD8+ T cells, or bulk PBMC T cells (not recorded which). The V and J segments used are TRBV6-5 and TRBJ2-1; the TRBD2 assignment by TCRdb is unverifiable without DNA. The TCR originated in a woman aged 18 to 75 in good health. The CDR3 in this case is CASSYPSSGGRGEQFF.